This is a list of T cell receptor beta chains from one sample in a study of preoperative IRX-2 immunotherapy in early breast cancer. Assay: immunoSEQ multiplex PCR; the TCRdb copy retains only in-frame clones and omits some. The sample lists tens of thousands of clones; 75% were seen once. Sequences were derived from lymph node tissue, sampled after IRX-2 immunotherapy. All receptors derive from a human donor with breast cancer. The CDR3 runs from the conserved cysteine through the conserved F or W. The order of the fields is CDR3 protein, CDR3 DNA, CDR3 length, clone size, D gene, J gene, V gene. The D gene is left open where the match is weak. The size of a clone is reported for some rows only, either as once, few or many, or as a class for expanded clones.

CASARGNGELFF | TGTGCCAGCGCTAGAGGCAACGGGGAGCTGTTTTTT | 12 | NA | NA | TRBJ2-2 | TRBV19
CASSHRRVGGNQETQYF | TGTGCCAGCAGCCACCGCCGGGTTGGGGGAAACCAAGAGACCCAGTACTTC | 17 | NA | NA | TRBJ2-5 | TRBV14
CASSYSNRGREDQYF | TGTGCCAGCAGTTACTCGAACAGGGGGCGAGAGGACCAGTACTTC | 15 | few | TRBD1 | TRBJ2-5 | TRBV6-8
CASSFRILAAGTGELFF | TGTGCCAGCAGCTTTAGGATTTTGGCAGCGGGCACCGGGGAGCTGTTTTTT | 17 | NA | NA | TRBJ2-2 | TRBV11-3
CASSQLLAGGPLLETQYF | TGTGCCAGCAGCCAACTACTAGCGGGAGGGCCTTTATTAGAGACCCAGTACTTC | 18 | NA | TRBD2 | TRBJ2-5 | TRBV7-2
CASSLGDRRTEAFF | TGTGCCAGCAGCTTAGGGGACAGAAGAACTGAAGCTTTCTTT | 14 | NA | TRBD1 | TRBJ1-1 | TRBV11-3
CASSDLGTEAFF | TGCGCCAGCAGTGACCTGGGAACTGAAGCTTTCTTT | 12 | NA | NA | TRBJ1-1 | TRBV10-1
CASSPATGDAGTEAFF | TGTGCCAGCTCACCAGCGACGGGGGACGCGGGCACTGAAGCTTTCTTT | 16 | few | NA | TRBJ1-1 | TRBV18
CASLPSGKETQYF | TGTGCCAGCCTCCCCAGCGGGAAAGAGACCCAGTACTTC | 13 | NA | TRBD2 | TRBJ2-5 | TRBV7-1
CASSPSRTSGRALPVYEQYF | TGTGCCAGCAGTCCGAGTAGGACTAGCGGGAGAGCACTTCCTGTTTACGAGCAGTACTTC | 20 | NA | TRBD2 | TRBJ2-7 | TRBV28
CASSVTGTGLDIQYF | TGCGCCAGCAGCGTCACCGGGACAGGACTAGACATTCAGTACTTC | 15 | NA | NA | TRBJ2-4 | TRBV5-1
CASPGAAGETQYF | TGTGCCTCCCCCGGGGCAGCGGGAGAGACCCAGTACTTC | 13 | NA | NA | TRBJ2-5 | TRBV7-4
CASSLSGRPYNEQFF | TGTGCCAGCAGCTTGTCGGGACGGCCCTACAATGAGCAGTTCTTC | 15 | NA | NA | TRBJ2-1 | TRBV7-8
CASSLGGNTDTQYF | TGCGCCAGCAGCTTAGGGGGAAACACAGATACGCAGTATTTT | 14 | NA | NA | TRBJ2-3 | TRBV5-1
CASSRDKGETQYF | TGCGCCAGCAGTAGGGACAAAGGGGAGACCCAGTACTTC | 13 | NA | NA | TRBJ2-5 | TRBV23-1
CAISTRDYPNLEQYF | TGTGCCATCAGCACAAGGGACTATCCGAACTTAGAGCAGTACTTC | 15 | NA | TRBD2 | TRBJ2-7 | TRBV6-8
CASTHRGPYEQYF | TGTGCCAGCACCCACAGGGGTCCCTACGAGCAGTACTTC | 13 | few | TRBD1 | TRBJ2-7 | TRBV6-8
CASSFLAGVYNEQFF | TGTGCCAGCAGCTTTCTAGCGGGAGTCTACAATGAGCAGTTCTTC | 15 | NA | NA | TRBJ2-1 | TRBV7-5
CASSLGSRATSEQYF | TGCGCCAGCAGCTTGGGTAGCAGGGCGACGTCCGAGCAGTACTTC | 15 | NA | NA | TRBJ2-7 | TRBV5-1
CASSTGPGNEQFF | TGTGCCAGCAGCACGGGACCCGGGAATGAGCAGTTCTTC | 13 | NA | NA | TRBJ2-1 | TRBV7-1
CASSLFPPTRSGYEQYF | TGTGCCAGCAGCTTATTTCCCCCGACTAGATCCGGCTACGAGCAGTACTTC | 17 | NA | NA | TRBJ2-7 | TRBV7-7
CASSPVTLTGFVRAFF | TGTGCCAGCAGTCCGGTTACTCTAACAGGGTTTGTAAGAGCTTTCTTT | 16 | NA | NA | TRBJ1-1 | TRBV28
CASSVQSSGANVLTF | TGTGCCAGCAGTGTACAAAGCTCTGGGGCCAACGTCCTGACTTTC | 15 | once | NA | TRBJ2-6 | TRBV6-8